This TCR beta chain was recorded in a study of T cell repertoires in cytomegalovirus infection. A single record per CDR3 protein comes from TCRdb applying MiXCR to the reads. This table has roughly 600,000 distinct CDR3 sequences, 20% to 25% appearing once. CDR1 and CDR2 (germline): ENHRY, SYGVKD. V was clipped by 2 bases and J by 2 bases, with 10 bases between them. The CDR3 is 14 residues long. The receptor was isolated from a human donor in good health (CMV status not recorded). Some clones in this sample may be carry-over from other donors' samples. Sequenced sample: CD8+ T cells from PBMCs. The chain carries TRBV10-3 and TRBJ2-7; the D gene is possibly TRBD1 (5 bases). CDR3 protein: CAISEGWGTYEQYV. Written as DNA, the CDR3 is TGTGCCATCAGTGAGGGCTGGGGCACCTACGAGCAGTACGTC.